The 30 T cell receptor beta chains below come from one sample, sequenced in a study of blood T cell repertoires in COVID-19. The protocol was immunoSEQ multiplex PCR, while the TCRdb copy is restricted to in-frame clones and leaves out a portion. The table shows roughly 65,000 clones, with around 85% occurring only once. Specimen: peripheral blood. The receptors were gathered from a woman over 75 with active or convalescent COVID-19.

A single count supports this clone. The chain combines TRBV12-3 or TRBV12-4 with TRBJ1-1, with D maybe TRBD1 (6 bases). Trimming shortened V by 2 bases and J by 4 bases, and 8 bases separated the two germline ends. The CDR3 covers 13 residues. This CDR3 is CASSLQGGTEAFF. CDR3 bases: TGTGCCAGCAGTTTACAAGGGGGCACTGAAGCTTTCTTT.

The rearrangement uses TRBV14 and TRBJ2-5; D is uncertain. There are 13 residues in the CDR3. CDR1 SGHDN and CDR2 FVKESK come from the germline V gene. Trimming left V 4 bases short and J 2 bases short, with 8 bases between. CDR3 protein: CASSRHLQETQYF. The CDR3 region has the DNA TGTGCCAGCAGCCGACATTTACAAGAGACCCAGTACTTC.

The CDR3 DNA follows: TGTGCCTTGCACCCCGGCAGGGTCCGTACTGAAGCTTTCTTT. Translation: CALHPGRVRTEAFF. This chain joins TRBV30 and TRBJ1-1; a weak D match, TRBD1 (5 bases). With 7 bases removed from V and 5 bases from J, the gap between germline ends came to 20 bases. The CDR3 is 14 amino acids. CDR1 is GTSNPN, CDR2 SVGIG, per germline (reference sequence).

The V call is TRBV2, the J call TRBJ1-4, with D unresolved. CDR3 length: 14 amino acids. The ends were cut back, 1 base at V and 11 bases at J, with 14 bases in the middle. The germline V gene has CDR1 SNHLY and CDR2 FYNNEI. The CDR3 loop is CASSEVPGWEKLFF. CDR3 DNA sequence: TGTGCCAGCAGTGAAGTGCCAGGTTGGGAGAAACTGTTTTTT.

The chain recombines TRBV30 with TRBJ1-3; maybe TRBD1 (6 bases). V lost 3 bases and J lost 2, with 8 bases in between. The V gene's germline CDR1 is GTSNPN and CDR2 SVGIG (reference sequence). The length of the CDR3 is 13 residues. The CDR3 DNA follows: TGTGCCTGGAGCGGGACAACTGGAAACACCATATATTTT. Its translation: CAWSGTTGNTIYF.

V is TRBV6-5 and J is TRBJ1-2, with TRBD1 matching over 10 bases. The CDR3 is made up of 12 amino acids. The germline V gene encodes CDR1 MNHEY and CDR2 SVGAGI. J was trimmed by 14 bases and V by 5 bases; bases with no gene match: 8. CDR3 nucleotide sequence: TGTGCCAGCAGTACTGCCGGGACAGGGGATACCTTC. Translating gives CASSTAGTGDTF.

The V and J genes are TRBV14 and TRBJ1-1; D uncertain. The germline V and J ends were trimmed by 0 bases and 5 bases, with 13 bases remaining between them. Germline loops: CDR1 SGHDN, CDR2 FVKESK. The CDR3 totals 15 residues. The CDR3 reads CASSQELREATEAFF. CDR3 nucleotides: TGTGCCAGCAGCCAAGAATTGAGGGAAGCGACTGAAGCTTTCTTT.

The chain uses TRBV5-6 and TRBJ2-1, with a weak D call TRBD2 (5 bases). The CDR3 spans 15 residues. The germline V and J ends were trimmed by 0 bases and 6 bases, with 13 bases remaining between them. Per the germline V gene, CDR1 is SGHDT and CDR2 is YYEEEE. The CDR3 spells CASSLGALGGNEQFF. CDR3 coding DNA: TGTGCCAGCAGCTTGGGGGCGCTAGGAGGCAATGAGCAGTTCTTC.

The rearrangement links TRBV7-3 to TRBJ1-1; D gene uncertain. V lost 5 bases to trimming and J lost 3 bases, with 13 bases between them. Germline CDR1 SGHTA, CDR2 FQGTGA. The CDR3 runs to 14 residues. CDR3 bases: TGTGCCAGCAGCCCTTTACCTACGGACACTGAAGCTTTCTTT. This encodes CASSPLPTDTEAFF.

The chain employs TRBV7-2 and TRBJ2-5; 9 bases map to TRBD2. J lost 5 bases, V lost 1 base, and 11 bases had no gene match. This CDR3 has 17 residues. Germline V gives CDR1 SGHTA, CDR2 FQGNSA. Here the CDR3 DNA reads TGTGCCAGCAGCTTAGTTAGTCTAGCGGGGCTGGATGAGACCCAGTACTTC. It translates to CASSLVSLAGLDETQYF.

CDR3 coding DNA: TGTGCCAGCTCAGGTGCCCTGCGGGATACGCAGTATTTT. Translated, it gives CASSGALRDTQYF. The rearrangement joins TRBV18 to TRBJ2-3; D uncertain. Per the germline V gene, CDR1 is KGHSH and CDR2 is LQKENI. The CDR3 is 13 residues long. V dropped 5 bases and J dropped 6 bases, with 12 bases sitting between them.

This chain uses TRBV9 with TRBJ2-5; weak D call: TRBD2 (6 bases). The V and J ends lost 3 bases and 4 bases respectively, with 19 bases between them. Per germline, CDR1 SGDLS and CDR2 YYNGEE. This CDR3 spans 16 amino acids. CDR3 sequence reads: CASSEGTLGGRETQYF. For the CDR3, the DNA is TGTGCCAGCAGCGAGGGCACGCTGGGGGGAAGAGAGACCCAGTACTTC. Full variable domain (missing parts from reference TRBV9 and TRBJ2-5): DSGVTQTPKHLITATGQRVTLRCSPRSGDLSVYWYQQSLDQGLQFLIQYYNGEERAKGNILERFSAQQFPDLHSELNLSSLELGDSALYFCASSEGTLGGRETQYFGPGTRLLVL.

The CDR3 loop is CASSRRQGEYEQYF. The CDR3 region has the DNA TGTGCCAGTAGTAGGAGACAGGGGGAGTACGAGCAGTACTTC. The chain uses TRBV19 and TRBJ2-7; 9 bases map to TRBD1. V lost 4 bases and J lost 4; bases outside the gene matches: 5. The germline gives CDR1 LNHDA, CDR2 SQIVND (reference sequence). CDR3 length: 14 residues.

The chain links TRBV6-5 to TRBJ1-4; 8 bases are shared with TRBD1. The germline V gene has CDR1 MNHEY and CDR2 SVGAGI. Trimming removed 8 bases from V and 3 bases from J; junction bases left unmatched: 5. The CDR3 runs 14 residues. This CDR3 reads CASCSGGPNEKLFF. As DNA, the CDR3 is TGTGCCAGCTGTTCAGGGGGCCCTAATGAAAAACTGTTTTTT.

The chain carries TRBV7-2 and TRBJ1-1, with D hard to call. This CDR3 is built from 14 residues. With 8 bases removed from V and 3 bases from J, the gap between germline ends came to 16 bases. Germline V gives CDR1 SGHTA, CDR2 FQGNSA. The CDR3 nucleotides read TGTGCCAGCCGGCGGGAAGGGCGGCACACTGAAGCTTTCTTT. Its translation is CASRREGRHTEAFF.

A few counts support this clone. One end of the junction does not line up with germline, which may come from a read error. The chain joins TRBV12-3 or TRBV12-4 to TRBJ2-1; 13 nucleotides align to TRBD2. The CDR3 is 13 amino acids. The CDR3 DNA reads as TGTGCCAGCAGTCAGGGACTAGCGGGGTCCTGGCTCTTC. It encodes CASSQGLAGSWLF.

The rearrangement links TRBV2 to TRBJ1-6, with D hard to call. CDR1 is SNHLY and CDR2 is FYNNEI in the germline V gene. This CDR3 is built from 12 residues. V was cut by 4 bases and J by 7 bases, with 5 bases left in between. The CDR3 DNA sequence: TGTGCCAGCAGTGTAATAAATTCACCCCTCCACTTT. This encodes CASSVINSPLHF.

The genes are TRBV19 and TRBJ2-2, with 7 bases that match TRBD1. CDR1 is LNHDA, CDR2 SQIVND, per germline (reference sequence). With V trimmed by 5 bases and J by 6 bases, 12 bases remained unmatched. The CDR3 loop spans 16 amino acids. As DNA, the CDR3 is TGTGCCAGTAGTGTATCCTTCGCCCAGGGGGCCGGGGAGCTGTTTTTT. This translates into CASSVSFAQGAGELFF.

The chain employs TRBV30 and TRBJ2-3, with 9 bases identical to TRBD1. This CDR3 has 13 amino acids. With 3 bases clipped from V and 3 bases from J, the junction kept 1 base outside the gene matches. Germline CDR1 is GTSNPN and CDR2 is SVGIG (reference sequence). The CDR3 protein is CAWRDRGTDTQYF. The CDR3 nucleotides are TGTGCCTGGAGGGACAGGGGAACAGATACGCAGTATTTT.

This clone has more than one count but fewer than ten. J is TRBJ1-2 and V is TRBV5-1, with 8 bases fitting TRBD1. This CDR3 has 14 amino acids. Per germline, CDR1 SGHRS and CDR2 YFSETQ. The V segment lost 8 bases and the J segment 2 bases; nucleotides outside the gene matches: 8. Here the CDR3 DNA reads TGCGCCAGTACCCTGGGACAGGCAAACTATGGCTACACCTTC. It translates to CASTLGQANYGYTF.

This clone was detected only once. This chain connects TRBV5-1 to TRBJ2-3, with 14 bases aligning to TRBD2. Germline V lookup: CDR1 SGHRS, CDR2 YFSETQ. CDR3 size: 16 residues. The V gene end was trimmed by 3 bases and the J gene end by 6 bases; junction bases not matched to a gene: 6. As DNA, the CDR3 is TGCGCCAGCAGCTGGGGACTAGCGGGGGAAGGCGATACGCAGTATTTT. It specifies CASSWGLAGEGDTQYF.

The genes are TRBV5-8 and TRBJ2-1, with 8 bases that match TRBD1. The CDR3 covers 16 residues. Germline lookup yields CDR1 SGHTS and CDR2 YDEGEE. After removal of 0 bases from V and 9 bases from J, the junction contained 11 bases not matched to a gene. CDR3 region: CASSLVAGQGRSEQFF. In DNA form, the CDR3 reads TGTGCCAGCAGCTTGGTAGCAGGACAGGGACGCAGTGAGCAGTTCTTC.

The chain is built from TRBV3-1 (or the pseudogene TRBV3-2) and TRBJ2-7; D is perhaps TRBD2 (7 bases). Germline lookup yields CDR1 LGHDT and CDR2 YNNKEL (reference sequence). Trimming shortened V by 0 bases and J by 6 bases, and 18 bases separated the two germline ends. CDR3 length equals 16 residues. CDR3 DNA: TGTGCCAGCAGCCAAGACTTTCGGGGGGCCGGAGGCGAGCAGTACTTC. It is translated as CASSQDFRGAGGEQYF.

The chain has TRBV19 and TRBJ1-3; D gene ambiguous. The CDR3 runs to 16 residues. V lost 4 bases, J lost 4 bases, and 17 bases lay in between. Germline V lookup: CDR1 LNHDA, CDR2 SQIVND (reference sequence). The CDR3 sequence is CASSRDRRGMGNTIYF. The CDR3 region has the DNA TGTGCCAGTAGTAGAGACCGACGAGGTATGGGAAACACCATATATTTT.

The V and J genes are TRBV5-1 and TRBJ2-4; 10 bases are a match to TRBD1. V shed 1 base, J shed 8 bases, and the junction held 6 bases outside the gene matches. The CDR3 extends over 15 amino acids. Germline V CDR1 and CDR2: SGHRS, YFSETQ. DNA of the CDR3: TGCGCCAGCAGCTTGTGGGGACAGGGGCTTGACATTCAGTACTTC. Translated: CASSLWGQGLDIQYF.

The count of this clone is one. The CDR3 DNA follows: TGTGCCAGCAGTGACTCGGAGGGCGTAGCAACACTGTTTTTT. It yields the protein CASSDSEGVATLFF. The V and J genes are TRBV2 and TRBJ1-4; D ambiguous. The germline gives CDR1 SNHLY, CDR2 FYNNEI. Trimming took off 3 bases at V and 13 bases at J, with 18 bases between the two ends. The CDR3 is made up of 14 amino acids.

This clone was observed a single time. The chain is built from TRBV6-1 and TRBJ1-3; D not certain. The CDR3 extends over 15 amino acids. The germline gives CDR1 MNHNS, CDR2 SASEGT. V shed 2 bases and J shed 0 bases, with 8 bases lying between them. The CDR3 nucleotides read TGTGCCAGCAGTGAACTCTCGTACTCTGGAAACACCATATATTTT. Translated, it gives CASSELSYSGNTIYF.

The chain recombines TRBV11-2 with TRBJ2-1; D may be TRBD1 (5 bases). Germline CDR1 is SGHAT and CDR2 is FQNNGV. The CDR3 is made up of 13 amino acids. With 6 bases removed from V and 5 bases from J, the gap between germline ends came to 11 bases. Here the CDR3 reads CASRQQVHNEQFF. CDR3 DNA sequence: TGTGCCAGCAGGCAACAGGTACACAATGAGCAGTTCTTC.

The V and J genes are TRBV6-5 and TRBJ2-7, with D uncertain. Germline CDR1 MNHEY, CDR2 SVGAGI. V gave up 4 bases and J gave up 0 bases, with 13 bases separating them. The CDR3 runs 15 residues. In nucleotides, the CDR3 is TGTGCCAGCAGTTTCACCTCCGGTTACTCCTACGAGCAGTACTTC. Protein product: CASSFTSGYSYEQYF.

The chain combines TRBV28 with TRBJ1-5; D is unresolved. With 11 bases removed from V and 7 bases from J, the gap between germline ends came to 12 bases. Germline CDR1 is MDHEN and CDR2 is SYDVKM. The CDR3 has 11 residues. The CDR3 sequence: CAVPGGQPQHF. CDR3 coding DNA: TGTGCCGTACCGGGTGGCCAGCCCCAGCATTTT.